This T cell receptor (beta chain) was sequenced for a study of T-cell reconstitution after alpha-beta-depleted transplantation in children (dated by TCRdb to the mid-2010s). Some background on the complete study: The study quantitatively tracked T-cell immune reconstitution after TCRalphabeta/CD19-depleted allogeneic hematopoietic cell transplantation in children using TCR repertoire profiling.

Library generation was performed with PCR. Sequenced using an Illumina HiSeq 2500. Molecular barcoding was employed in the preparation of TCR libraries, with unique molecular identifiers being used to normalize TCRbeta repertoire quantification. TCRdb reanalyzed the raw reads on its own, using fastp at Q25 for trimming and MiXCR for clone calling, and kept in-frame beta chains. Here each entry gathers all rows of one CDR3 protein and keeps the most common genes and DNA. The table for this sample lists hundreds of thousands of distinct CDR3 sequences; 16% of them were counted only once. The biggest ten clones account for about 1.1% of the sample. Of note for this clonotype: Its binding antigen is unknown. No base quality information exists; no much larger clone differs at one position.

V was cut back by 4 bases and J by 4 bases, leaving a gap of 18 bases between them. The CDR3, cysteine through phenylalanine, is 15 amino acids long. Only the CDR3 DNA stays, 45 bases, in frame from base 1. The germline V gene yields SGDLS for CDR1 and YYNGEE for CDR2. The sample in question was PBMCs from the stem cell graft donor, obtained from the stem cell graft. This receptor chain uses TRBV9 and TRBJ2-7; the best D guess is TRBD1, with 6 bases matching. The sequence came from a human donor who donated a stem cell graft to a child with acute myeloid leukemia. The CDR3 region reads CASSLDGTSTYEQYF. Here is the DNA: TGTGCCAGCAGCCTAGACGGGACATCTACTTACGAGCAGTACTTC.